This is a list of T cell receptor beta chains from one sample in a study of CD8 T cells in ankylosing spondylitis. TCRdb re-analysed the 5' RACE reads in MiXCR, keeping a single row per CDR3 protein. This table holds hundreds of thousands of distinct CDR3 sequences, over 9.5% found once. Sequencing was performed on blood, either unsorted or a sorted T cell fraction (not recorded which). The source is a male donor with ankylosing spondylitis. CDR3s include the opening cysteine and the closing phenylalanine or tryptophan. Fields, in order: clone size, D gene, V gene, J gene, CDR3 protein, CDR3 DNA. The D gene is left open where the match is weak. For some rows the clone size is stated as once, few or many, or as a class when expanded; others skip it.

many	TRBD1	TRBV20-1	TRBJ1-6	CSAHRTGVISPLHF	TGCAGTGCCCACCGGACAGGGGTAATTTCACCCCTCCACTTT
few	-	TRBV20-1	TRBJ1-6	CSVAGERGYYNSPLHF	TGCAGTGTCGCTGGAGAGCGGGGGTACTATAATTCACCCCTCCACTTT
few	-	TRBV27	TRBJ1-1	CASSLLGTVNTEAFF	TGTGCCAGCAGTTTATTGGGGACGGTGAACACTGAAGCTTTCTTT
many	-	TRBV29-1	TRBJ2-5	CSVEDRRNPKTQYF	TGCAGCGTTGAAGATAGGAGGAACCCGAAGACCCAGTACTTC
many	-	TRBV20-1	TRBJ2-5	CSVATDGLSGTQYF	TGCAGTGTCGCGACGGATGGGTTATCTGGGACCCAGTACTTC
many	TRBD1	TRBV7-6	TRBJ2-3	CASSPDRVVADTQYF	TGTGCCAGCAGCCCCGACAGGGTAGTCGCAGATACGCAGTATTTT
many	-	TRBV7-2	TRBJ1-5	CASSLGTYQPQHF	TGTGCCAGCAGCTTGGGAACTTATCAGCCCCAGCATTTT
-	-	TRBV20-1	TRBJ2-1	CSAPREYDEQFF	TGCAGTGCTCCTCGGGAGTACGATGAGCAGTTCTTC
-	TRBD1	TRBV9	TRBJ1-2	CASSVGGGPYGYTF	TGTGCCAGCAGCGTGGGAGGGGGCCCCTATGGCTACACCTTC
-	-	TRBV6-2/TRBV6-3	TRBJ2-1	CASSYKGIDAYNEQFF	TGTGCCAGCAGTTACAAGGGTATCGACGCCTACAATGAGCAGTTCTTC
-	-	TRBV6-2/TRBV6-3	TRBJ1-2	CASSYGDFTDGYTF	TGTGCCAGCAGTTACGGGGACTTTACGGATGGCTACACCTTC
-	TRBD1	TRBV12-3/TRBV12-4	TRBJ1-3	CAISPTGGSQYYSGNTIYF	TGTGCCATCTCACCGACAGGGGGGTCCCAATACTACTCTGGAAACACCATATATTTT
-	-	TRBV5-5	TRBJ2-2	CASSLDVGGELFF	TGTGCCAGCAGCTTGGATGTGGGGGGGGAGCTGTTTTTT
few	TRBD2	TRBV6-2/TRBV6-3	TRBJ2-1	CASTPRGGYNEQFF	TGTGCCAGCACCCCTCGCGGGGGATACAATGAGCAGTTCTTC
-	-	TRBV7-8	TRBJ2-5	CASSLTWTVAPSTMETQYF	TGTGCCAGCAGCTTAACTTGGACAGTCGCGCCGTCTACCATGGAGACCCAGTACTTC
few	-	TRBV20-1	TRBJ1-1	CSARDRIGRKAFF	TGCAGTGCTAGAGATCGGATAGGGCGAAAAGCTTTCTTT
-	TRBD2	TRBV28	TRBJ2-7	CASSFAGLAGGEQYF	TGTGCCAGCAGTTTCGCGGGACTAGCTGGGGGCGAGCAGTACTTC
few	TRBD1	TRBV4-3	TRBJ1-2	CASSQDAGGPTYGYTF	TGCGCCAGCAGCCAAGATGCAGGGGGGCCGACATATGGCTACACCTTC
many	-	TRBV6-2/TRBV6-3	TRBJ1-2	CASGYGYTF	TGTGCCAGCGGATATGGCTACACCTTC
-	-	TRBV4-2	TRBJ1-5	CASSQDYDQPQHF	TGTGCCAGCAGCCAAGACTACGATCAGCCCCAGCATTTT
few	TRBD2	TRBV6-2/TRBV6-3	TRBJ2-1	CASRPASGLAWSNEQFF	TGTGCCAGCAGACCTGCTTCGGGACTAGCGTGGTCCAATGAGCAGTTCTTC
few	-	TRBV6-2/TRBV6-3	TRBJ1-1	CASSRGTYSTEAFF	TGTGCCAGCAGTCGGGGGACATACTCCACTGAAGCTTTCTTT
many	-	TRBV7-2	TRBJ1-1	CASGVNTEAFF	TGTGCCAGCGGCGTGAACACTGAAGCTTTCTTT
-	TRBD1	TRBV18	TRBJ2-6	CASSPDRGLGANVLTF	TGTGCCAGCTCACCGGACAGGGGGCTTGGGGCCAACGTCCTGACTTTC
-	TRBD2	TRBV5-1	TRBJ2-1	CASSLAVSGLPDNEQFF	TGCGCCAGCAGCTTGGCTGTTAGCGGGTTGCCTGACAATGAGCAGTTCTTC
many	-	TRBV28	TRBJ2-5	CASNSLGQQETQYF	TGTGCCAGCAACTCACTCGGACAGCAAGAGACCCAGTACTTC
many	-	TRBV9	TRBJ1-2	CASSVVGQPYGYTF	TGTGCCAGCAGCGTAGTGGGGCAGCCCTATGGCTACACCTTC
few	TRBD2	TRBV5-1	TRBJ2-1	CASSWTSGGSYNEQFF	TGCGCCAGCAGCTGGACTAGCGGGGGGAGCTACAATGAGCAGTTCTTC
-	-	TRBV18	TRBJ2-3	CASSSGFYTDTQYF	TGTGCCAGCTCATCTGGCTTCTACACAGATACGCAGTATTTT
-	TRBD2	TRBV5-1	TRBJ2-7	CASSLELAGGIEQYF	TGCGCCAGCAGCTTGGAACTAGCGGGGGGGATCGAGCAGTACTTC
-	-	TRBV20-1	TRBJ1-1	CSARDRRPEAFF	TGCAGTGCTAGAGATCGACGGCCTGAAGCTTTCTTT
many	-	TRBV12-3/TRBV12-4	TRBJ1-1	CASSLSLSGAFF	TGTGCCAGCAGCTTATCTTTGTCTGGAGCTTTCTTT
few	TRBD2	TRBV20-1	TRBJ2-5	CSKRGGRETQYF	TGCAGCAAACGGGGGGGACGAGAGACCCAGTACTTC
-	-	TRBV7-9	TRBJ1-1	CASSPLSDNEAFF	TGTGCCAGCAGCCCCCTTTCAGACAATGAAGCTTTCTTT
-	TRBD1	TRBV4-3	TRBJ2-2	CASNHSGTAGELFF	TGCGCCAGCAACCACTCAGGGACAGCCGGGGAGCTGTTTTTT
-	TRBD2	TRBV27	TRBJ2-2	CASSLPSGRGNTGELFF	TGTGCCAGCAGTTTACCTAGCGGGAGGGGAAACACCGGGGAGCTGTTTTTT
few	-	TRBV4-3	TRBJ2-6	CASSLGHLAGANVLTF	TGCGCCAGCAGCCTGGGACACCTAGCTGGGGCCAACGTCCTGACTTTC
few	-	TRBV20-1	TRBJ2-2	CSARDTSMAGELFF	TGCAGTGCTAGAGATACCTCAATGGCCGGGGAGCTGTTTTTT
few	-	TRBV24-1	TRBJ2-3	CATSDLGDNLEDTQYF	TGTGCCACCAGTGATCTGGGGGACAACCTGGAAGATACGCAGTATTTT
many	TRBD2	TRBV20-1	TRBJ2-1	CSASPAGYNEQFF	TGCAGTGCTAGCCCAGCGGGGTACAATGAGCAGTTCTTC
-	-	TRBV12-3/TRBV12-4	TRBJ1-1	CASSLDPTVNTEAFF	TGTGCCAGCAGTTTGGACCCGACAGTGAACACTGAAGCTTTCTTT
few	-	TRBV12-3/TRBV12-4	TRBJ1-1	CASSLVQKNTEAFF	TGTGCCAGCAGTTTAGTTCAGAAAAACACTGAAGCTTTCTTT